This T cell receptor (beta chain) originates from a study of beta chain features in type 1 diabetes. Every bit of the isolated RNA underwent reverse transcription, so sequencing read expressed TCRB transcripts. Produced via immunoSEQ multiplex PCR; TCRdb's table is partial and in-frame only. This repertoire shows 400,000 to 550,000 clones, roughly 11% found once; its top ten account for around 0.05%. V shed 4 bases and J 9 bases; nucleotides not matched to a gene: 8. The germline gives CDR1 LNHNV, CDR2 YYDKDF (reference sequence). The CDR3 runs to 14 residues. V is TRBV15 and J is TRBJ1-5; TRBD1 matches 8 bases. The sequence came from a woman aged 18-29 years in good health. The sequenced sample consisted of naive CD4+ T cells from blood. Here the CDR3 DNA reads TGTGCCACCAGCAAGCAGGGGGCGTTGGGGCCCCAGCATTTT. Amino acids: CATSKQGALGPQHF.